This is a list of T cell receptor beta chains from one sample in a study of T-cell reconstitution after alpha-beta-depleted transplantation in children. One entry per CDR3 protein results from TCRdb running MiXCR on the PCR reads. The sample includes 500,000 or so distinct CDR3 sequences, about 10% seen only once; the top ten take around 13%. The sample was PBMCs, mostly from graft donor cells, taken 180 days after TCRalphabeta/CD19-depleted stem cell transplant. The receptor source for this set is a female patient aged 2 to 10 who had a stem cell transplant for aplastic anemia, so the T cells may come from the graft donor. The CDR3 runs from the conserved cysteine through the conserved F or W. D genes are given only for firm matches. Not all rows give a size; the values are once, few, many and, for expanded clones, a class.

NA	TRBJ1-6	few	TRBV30	TGTGCCTGGCAGGGTGGGACCTATAATTCACCCCTCCACTTT	CAWQGGTYNSPLHF
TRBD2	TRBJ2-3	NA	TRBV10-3	TGTGCCATCAGATGGAGCGGGACGAGCACAGATACGCAGTATTTT	CAIRWSGTSTDTQYF
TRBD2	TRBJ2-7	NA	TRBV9	TGTGCCAGCAGCCCAAGGGGCGGGACTAGCGGGATCAATCCCTACGAGCAGTACTTC	CASSPRGGTSGINPYEQYF
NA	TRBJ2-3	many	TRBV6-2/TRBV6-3	TGTGCCAGCGATAGGCGGGGGCTTAGCACAGATACGCAGTATTTT	CASDRRGLSTDTQYF
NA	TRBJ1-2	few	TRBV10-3	TGTGCCATCAGTGAGTTTCGGGAGAGGGGCTACACCTTC	CAISEFRERGYTF
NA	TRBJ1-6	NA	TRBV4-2	TGTGCCAGCAGCCAGCGCTGGGGCCAAAACAAGAAGGAAACCCTCCACTTT	CASSQRWGQNKKETLHF
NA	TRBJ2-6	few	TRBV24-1	TGTGCCGCCGGGTCTGGGGCCAACGTCCTGACTTTC	CAAGSGANVLTF
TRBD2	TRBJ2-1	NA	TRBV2	TGTGCCAGCATGGGACTAGGTTCCTACAATGAGCAGTTCTTC	CASMGLGSYNEQFF
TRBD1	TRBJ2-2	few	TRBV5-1	TGCGCCAGCAGCTTGCGCCAGGGGGCTGTCACCGGGGAGCTGTTTTTT	CASSLRQGAVTGELFF
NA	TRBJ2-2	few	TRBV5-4	TGTGCCAGCAGCCCCGCCGGCCTTGCCCTGAACACCGGGGAGCTGTTTTTT	CASSPAGLALNTGELFF
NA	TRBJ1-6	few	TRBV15	TGTGCCACCAGCGTCCGGGACCAGAATTCACCCCTCCACTTT	CATSVRDQNSPLHF
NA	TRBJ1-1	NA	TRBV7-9	TGTGCCAGCAGCTTTGGGCGAGGGGACACTGAAGCTTTCTTT	CASSFGRGDTEAFF
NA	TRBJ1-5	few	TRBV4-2	TGTGCCAGCAGCCAACCCGGATCAAATCAGCCCCAGCATTTT	CASSQPGSNQPQHF
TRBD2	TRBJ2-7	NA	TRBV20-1	TGCAGTGCTCTAGCGGGGACCTACGAGCAGTACTTC	CSALAGTYEQYF
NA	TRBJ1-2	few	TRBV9	TGTGCCAGCAGCGTAATCGAGGGGCCCGTTTTGGCTAACTATGGCTACACCTTC	CASSVIEGPVLANYGYTF
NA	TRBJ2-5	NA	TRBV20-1	TGCAGTGCCCCTCGCCGGGGGGCGAGGTTGCAAGAGACCCAGTACTTC	CSAPRRGARLQETQYF
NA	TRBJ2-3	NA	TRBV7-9	TGTGCCAGCAGCCCTCTGGGGCCCGATACGCAGTATTTT	CASSPLGPDTQYF
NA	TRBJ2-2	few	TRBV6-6	TGTGCCAGCAGTTACTCCTGGGAGCTGTTTTTT	CASSYSWELFF